The T cell receptor beta chain under discussion was sequenced for a study of CD8 T cells in ankylosing spondylitis. Study results and caveats: The study identified a TCR beta motif of several highly homologous variants that appeared characteristic of ankylosing spondylitis blood.

V lost 9 bases, J lost 5 bases, and 21 bases lay in between. This CDR3 region has 15 residues. Germline values: CDR1 KGHDR, CDR2 SFDVKD. This clonotype was counted only a few times. Its cognate antigen is unknown. TCRdb redid the calling of the 5' RACE reads with MiXCR, one entry per CDR3 protein. Among roughly 700,000 distinct CDR3 sequences listed, 15% to 20% were seen once. V usage is TRBV24-1 and J usage is TRBJ1-1, with D perhaps TRBD1 (5 bases). The receptor was isolated from a male donor with ankylosing spondylitis. Sequencing was performed on blood, either unsorted or a sorted T cell fraction (not recorded which). The chain's CDR3 is CATGGNLKLATEAFF. The CDR3 nucleotides read TGTGCCACCGGGGGAAATCTGAAGTTAGCGACTGAAGCTTTCTTT.